A selection of T cell receptor beta chains follows, all from one sample in a study of T cell repertoires in cytomegalovirus infection. For these TCRs, the target antigens are not known. TCRdb reprocessed the reads via MiXCR and lists one record per CDR3 protein. The table shows about 900,000 distinct CDR3 sequences, with around 32% occurring only once. The specimen comprised cultured CD8+ T cells from PBMCs, sampled from culture after CMV antigen stimulation. The source of these receptors is a human donor in good health (CMV status not recorded). Some clones in this sample may be carry-over from other donors' samples. Each CDR3 is given with its conserved first and last residue. A D gene is named only where the DNA matches it firmly. A clone size is listed for some rows: how often the clone was seen (once, few, many), or a class if it is expanded.

clone_size	v_call	d_call	j_call	cdr3_nt	cdr3_aa
many	TRBV7-9	TRBD1	TRBJ2-1	TGTGCCAGCAGCTTAGTGGGGACAGGAAGCTCCTACAATGAGCAGTTCTTC	CASSLVGTGSSYNEQFF
few	TRBV5-4	TRBD1	TRBJ1-1	TGTGCCAGCAGCGTTCAAGGACAGGGTACGAACACTGAAGCTTTCTTT	CASSVQGQGTNTEAFF
-	TRBV9	TRBD2	TRBJ2-3	TGTGCCAGCAGCGTAGGCCTAGCGGACTACCGGGATACGCAGTATTTT	CASSVGLADYRDTQYF
few	TRBV4-1	-	TRBJ1-5	TGCGCCAGCAGCCAAGATGGTACCGGACGCAATCAGCCCCAGCATTTT	CASSQDGTGRNQPQHF
-	TRBV7-6	TRBD2	TRBJ2-3	TGTGCCAGCACTCCCGGGGGCGGGGGGGCAGATACGCAGTATTTT	CASTPGGGGADTQYF
-	TRBV7-9	-	TRBJ2-2	TGTGCCAGCAGCGTCAGAGAGGTCTACACCGGGGAGCTGTTTTTT	CASSVREVYTGELFF
few	TRBV6-1	TRBD2	TRBJ2-1	TGTGCCAGCAGTGAAAGACTAGCGGGGATTTCCGACAATGAGCAGTTCTTC	CASSERLAGISDNEQFF
-	TRBV10-3	-	TRBJ2-3	TGTGCCATCAGTGCTCCACCTACTGGGGGGTCCAAGGGAGATACGCAGTATTTT	CAISAPPTGGSKGDTQYF
few	TRBV6-5	-	TRBJ1-6	TGTGCCAGCAGTTACGGGGCCCGTCGGTCCTATAATTCACCCCTCCACTTT	CASSYGARRSYNSPLHF
-	TRBV7-9	-	TRBJ1-1	TGTGCCAGCAGCGTCCGACTGGGAGTGGCCAGGGTTGAAGCTTTCTTT	CASSVRLGVARVEAFF
few	TRBV7-6	-	TRBJ1-5	TGTGCCAGCAGCGCCTTAGGGGGTGACCAGCCCCAGCATTTT	CASSALGGDQPQHF
-	TRBV15	-	TRBJ2-3	TGTGCCACCAGCAGAGGACAGTCGATCACAGATACGCAGTATTTT	CATSRGQSITDTQYF
few	TRBV6-6	-	TRBJ1-5	TGTGCCAGCACCCTACTTGGGGGGAATCAGCCCCAGCATTTT	CASTLLGGNQPQHF
-	TRBV5-1	TRBD1	TRBJ1-1	TGCGCCAGCAGCCCGGGGACAGGAGAGAACACTGAAGCTTTCTTT	CASSPGTGENTEAFF
once	TRBV9	-	TRBJ1-2	TGTGCCAGCAGCGTATTAGCTCAGGGAGTAAACTATGGCTACACCTTC	CASSVLAQGVNYGYTF
many	TRBV7-2	-	TRBJ1-1	TGTGCCAGCAGACACCTCGCGTTGGGTTATCGCACTGAAGCTTTCTTT	CASRHLALGYRTEAFF
few	TRBV29-1	TRBD1	TRBJ2-7	TGCAGCGTTATGGACAGGGGGCACGAGCAGTACTTC	CSVMDRGHEQYF
once	TRBV5-8	-	TRBJ2-1	TGTGCCAGTGGGGGTCATTTCTCCTACAATGAGCAGTTCTTC	CASGGHFSYNEQFF
few	TRBV6-2/TRBV6-3	-	TRBJ1-1	TGTGCCAGCAAGAGACAGTCTAACACTGAAGCTTTCTTT	CASKRQSNTEAFF
-	TRBV6-5	-	TRBJ1-1	TGTGCCAGCAGTTACTATCGACAGACTAACACTGAAGCTTTCTTT	CASSYYRQTNTEAFF
many	TRBV7-2	TRBD1	TRBJ2-1	TGTGCCAGCAGCCCGACAGGGGTCTACAATGAGCAGTTCTTC	CASSPTGVYNEQFF
few	TRBV14	-	TRBJ2-7	TGTGCCAGCAGCCGCAGGGGAGCCTACGAGCAGTACTTC	CASSRRGAYEQYF